Shown below are 27 T cell receptor beta chains from a single sample sequenced in a study of T cell responses to AZD1222 COVID-19 vaccine. The data were produced by immunoSEQ multiplex PCR, yet TCRdb's version contains in-frame clones alone and is incomplete. The sample records approximately 180,000 clones, about nine tenths being singletons. The sample consisted of peripheral blood, taken on day 0 of AZD1222 vaccination. The receptors were gathered from an adult in good health.

The chain recombines TRBV19 with TRBJ1-6; TRBD1 aligns across 7 bases. The germline V gene encodes CDR1 LNHDA and CDR2 SQIVND (reference sequence). Trimming removed 5 bases from V and 10 bases from J; junction bases left unmatched: 14. CDR3 length equals 16 residues. CDR3 bases: TGTGCCAGTAGTGAACCGGGGCAGGGGGTTTTCTCACCCCTCCACTTT. This encodes CASSEPGQGVFSPLHF.

In this sample, this clone turned up a few times. The CDR3 nucleotides are TGTGCCAGCAGCGACGGGACAGGGTTTAGCCAAGAGACCCAGTACTTC. Protein sequence: CASSDGTGFSQETQYF. The rearrangement joins TRBV9 to TRBJ2-5, with 9 nucleotides matching TRBD1. The CDR3 has 16 residues. Germline loops: CDR1 SGDLS, CDR2 YYNGEE. The J segment lost 1 base and the V segment lost 3 bases, leaving 7 bases of the junction unmatched.

The V and J genes are TRBV3-1 (or the pseudogene TRBV3-2) and TRBJ2-5, with D hard to call. Between the trimmed V and J ends, which lost 1 base and 3 bases, there was a span of 6 bases. Germline values: CDR1 LGHDT, CDR2 YNNKEL (reference sequence). The length of the CDR3 is 13 residues. The CDR3 reads CASSQGREETQYF. The CDR3 nucleotides are TGTGCCAGCAGCCAAGGGAGAGAAGAGACCCAGTACTTC.

The genes are TRBV5-1 and TRBJ1-4; D gene unclear. The CDR3 sequence is 14 residues long. V lost 2 bases, J lost 7 bases, and 12 bases lay in between. Germline V CDR1 and CDR2: SGHRS, YFSETQ. Written as DNA, the CDR3 is TGCGCCAGCAGCTTCGCGGCAGCAGCTGAAAAACTGTTTTTT. As protein: CASSFAAAAEKLFF.

The rearrangement uses TRBV7-9 and TRBJ1-4; 9 bases are shared with TRBD1. The CDR3 contains 15 residues. Germline V gene data show CDR1 as SEHNR and CDR2 as FQNEAQ (reference sequence). Trimming at V came to 5 bases and at J to 7 bases, leaving 8 bases not matched to a gene. CDR3 region: CASSAQQGAGEKLFF. CDR3 coding DNA: TGTGCCAGCAGCGCCCAACAGGGGGCGGGTGAAAAACTGTTTTTT.

The rearrangement uses TRBV6-5 and TRBJ2-1; D remains ambiguous. Germline V CDR1 and CDR2: MNHEY, SVGAGI. This CDR3 is built from 15 residues. The V and J ends lost 2 bases and 5 bases respectively, with 13 bases between them. In nucleotides, the CDR3 is TGTGCCAGCAGTTACGTAAGTAGCAGGAACAATGAGCAGTTCTTC. It codes for CASSYVSSRNNEQFF.

Only a few counts were recorded for this clone. V is TRBV23-1 and J is TRBJ2-2; no definite D call. TRBV23-1 is identified as an open reading frame with a role that is uncertain. This CDR3 region has 17 residues. V was shortened by 0 bases and J by 2 bases, with 13 bases between the two germline ends. CDR3 DNA: TGCGCCAGCAGTCAATCCCCTCTAGAGTCAAACACCGGGGAGCTGTTTTTT. Translating gives CASSQSPLESNTGELFF.

The J gene is TRBJ2-1, the V gene TRBV7-2, with a possible D match to TRBD2 (6 bases). The CDR3 runs to 12 residues. Germline CDR1 SGHTA, CDR2 FQGNSA. The V end was cut by 5 bases, the J end by 9 bases, with 11 bases between. CDR3: CASSPWDSEQFF. DNA for the CDR3: TGTGCCAGCAGCCCATGGGACTCTGAGCAGTTCTTC.

V is TRBV2 and J is TRBJ1-5; D unclear. Germline CDR1 and CDR2: SNHLY and FYNNEI. The CDR3 contains 13 residues. The V and J ends lost 7 bases and 3 bases respectively, with 10 bases between them. DNA of the CDR3: TGTGCCAGCACCCCGGGTTCCAATCAGCCCCAGCATTTT. It specifies CASTPGSNQPQHF.

The CDR3 DNA follows: TGTGCCAGCAGCGAGGACTTGGGTAATGAAAAACTGTTTTTT. This gives the protein CASSEDLGNEKLFF. The chain has TRBV7-6 and TRBJ1-4; D remains ambiguous. CDR3 length: 14 residues. Trimming left V 5 bases short and J 4 bases short, with 11 bases between. From germline, CDR1 is SGHVS and CDR2 FNYEAQ.

V is TRBV19 and J is TRBJ2-3, with unresolved D. CDR1 is LNHDA and CDR2 is SQIVND in the germline V gene (reference sequence). The CDR3 length is 13 residues. V lost 5 bases and J lost 6, with 12 bases in between. CDR3 in amino acids: CASSLSSWDTQYF. CDR3 nucleotide sequence: TGTGCCAGTAGTCTCTCGAGCTGGGATACGCAGTATTTT.

This rearrangement joins TRBV19 to TRBJ2-1; TRBD2 is a possible D gene (6 bases). Trimming took off 4 bases at V and 0 bases at J, with 19 bases between the two ends. Germline assignment: CDR1 LNHDA and CDR2 SQIVND (reference sequence). The CDR3 totals 18 residues. The CDR3 spells CASSTREASAGSYNEQFF. The CDR3 DNA reads TGTGCCAGTAGTACCCGAGAGGCTAGCGCCGGCTCCTACAATGAGCAGTTCTTC.

This clone was counted a single time. The chain links TRBV5-1 to TRBJ2-3, with D hard to call. V lost 3 bases, J lost 0 bases, and 8 bases lay in between. The CDR3 contains 14 residues. CDR1 is SGHRS and CDR2 is YFSETQ in the germline V gene. CDR3 sequence: CASSSMFSTDTQYF. Here the CDR3 DNA reads TGCGCCAGCAGCTCTATGTTCAGCACAGATACGCAGTATTTT.

The chain uses TRBV18 and TRBJ1-5; TRBD1 aligns across 8 bases. The CDR3 consists of 15 residues. The V gene end was trimmed by 0 bases and the J gene end by 4 bases; junction bases not matched to a gene: 2. From germline, CDR1 is KGHSH and CDR2 LQKENI. For the CDR3, the DNA is TGTGCCAGCTCACCACCGGGACAGGATAATCAGCCCCAGCATTTT. It codes for CASSPPGQDNQPQHF. Together with reference TRBV18 and TRBJ1-5, the CDR3 gives the full variable domain: NAGVMQNPRHLVRRRGQEARLRCSPMKGHSHVYWYRQLPEEGLKFMVYLQKENIIDESGMPKERFSAEFPKEGPSILRIQQVVRGDSAAYFCASSPPGQDNQPQHFGDGTRLSIL.

The chain is built from TRBV3-1 (or the pseudogene TRBV3-2) and TRBJ2-3, with 8 bases lining up with TRBD2. With V trimmed by 6 bases and J by 9 bases, 11 bases remained unmatched. CDR3 length: 14 residues. Germline V CDR1 and CDR2: LGHDT, YNNKEL (reference sequence). The CDR3 region has the DNA TGTGCCAGCAGACACACGGGGGGGGACGGAACGCAGTATTTT. This sequence encodes CASRHTGGDGTQYF.

The chain couples TRBV27 to TRBJ1-6, with TRBD1 as a possible D gene (6 bases). This CDR3 comprises 12 residues. The V gene lost 3 bases and the J gene lost 16 bases, with 13 bases spanning the gap. Per germline, CDR1 MNHEY and CDR2 SMNVEV (reference sequence). CDR3 in DNA: TGTGCCAGCAGTTTTAGTAACAGGGCTCTCCACTTT. Residues: CASSFSNRALHF.

This chain links TRBV2 with TRBJ2-7, with D perhaps matching TRBD2 (6 bases). CDR3 size: 14 residues. Trimming took 5 bases from V and 3 from J, leaving 14 bases between them. Germline assignment: CDR1 SNHLY and CDR2 FYNNEI. CDR3 amino acids: CASSMTVRGYEQYF. DNA of the CDR3: TGTGCCAGCAGTATGACTGTGCGGGGCTACGAGCAGTACTTC. Filled out from reference TRBV2 and TRBJ2-7, the complete variable domain reads EPEVTQTPSHQVTQMGQEVILRCVPISNHLYFYWYRQILGQKVEFLVSFYNNEISEKSEIFDDQFSVERPDGSNFTLKIRSTKLEDSAMYFCASSMTVRGYEQYFGPGTRLTVT.

This clone was detected ten times or more. The chain joins TRBV4-3 to TRBJ2-3; 10 bases are a match to TRBD2. J was trimmed by 4 bases and V by 0 bases; bases with no gene match: 7. CDR3 size: 17 residues. Germline CDR1 is LGHNA and CDR2 is YSLEER. This CDR3 is CASSQDPGGLAADTQYF. In DNA form, the CDR3 reads TGCGCCAGCAGCCAAGATCCTGGCGGACTAGCGGCAGATACGCAGTATTTT.

CDR3 coding DNA: TGTGCCAGCAGTTTGCGGGGAAACTACACCTTC. Protein product: CASSLRGNYTF. The genes are TRBV28 and TRBJ1-2; D is ambiguous. The CDR3 length is 11 residues. Germline V lookup: CDR1 MDHEN, CDR2 SYDVKM. Trimming pared 3 bases from V and 10 bases from J, leaving 9 bases between.

The CDR3 here is CASSRGQPSGNTIYF. Here the CDR3 DNA reads TGTGCCAGCAGTAGGGGACAGCCCTCTGGAAACACCATATATTTT. The chain employs TRBV28 and TRBJ1-3, with 7 bases lining up with TRBD1. With 5 bases clipped from V and 0 bases from J, the junction kept 4 bases outside the gene matches. Germline V gives CDR1 MDHEN, CDR2 SYDVKM. CDR3 length: 15 residues.

The sample holds one count of this clone. The chain is built from TRBV25-1 and TRBJ2-2, with 10 bases identical to TRBD2. The germline V gene has CDR1 MGHDK and CDR2 SYGVNS. V lost 6 bases to trimming and J lost 4 bases; unmatched junction nucleotides: 5. The CDR3 extends over 15 amino acids. CDR3 bases: TGTGCCAGCAGGGGCAGGACTAGCGGCACCGGGGAGCTGTTTTTT. Translating it yields CASRGRTSGTGELFF.

The gene calls are TRBV4-3 and TRBJ2-1; a weak D match, TRBD2 (6 bases). Germline lookup yields CDR1 LGHNA and CDR2 YSLEER. The V end lost 1 base, the J end lost 7 bases, and 17 bases lay between the germline ends. This CDR3 has 16 amino acids. CDR3 coding DNA: TGCGCCAGCAGCCAAGTTTGGCTAGCGAAGGGGAATGAGCAGTTCTTC. Amino acid sequence: CASSQVWLAKGNEQFF.

The count of this clone is one. The chain links TRBV7-2 to TRBJ2-7, with 7 positions matching TRBD2. Germline loops: CDR1 SGHTA, CDR2 FQGNSA. With 3 bases clipped from V and 0 bases from J, the junction kept 5 bases outside the gene matches. The CDR3 spans 15 residues. The DNA of the CDR3 is TGTGCCAGCAGCTTTCTCTCTAGCGGCTCCTACGAGCAGTACTTC. Protein sequence: CASSFLSSGSYEQYF. The entire variable domain, with the rest obtained from reference TRBV7-2 and TRBJ2-7, is as follows: GAGVSQSPSNKVTEKGKDVELRCDPISGHTALYWYRQSLGQGLEFLIYFQGNSAPDKSGLPSDRFSAERTGGSVSTLTIQRTQQEDSAVYLCASSFLSSGSYEQYFGPGTRLTVT.

The chain joins TRBV29-1 to TRBJ1-4; D is possibly TRBD1 (6 bases). V was pared by 5 bases and J by 5 bases, with 15 bases between. CDR3 size: 14 residues. Germline V lookup: CDR1 SQVTM, CDR2 ANQGSEA. The CDR3 here is CSVRNRAGNEKLFF. The CDR3 DNA reads TGCAGCGTTCGAAACAGGGCGGGGAATGAAAAACTGTTTTTT.

V usage is TRBV11-1 and J usage is TRBJ2-7; 10 bases are shared with TRBD2. The junction had 11 bases not matched to a gene; V was cut back by 6 bases and J by 6 bases. The germline V gene has CDR1 SGHAT and CDR2 FQDESV (reference sequence). CDR3 length: 15 residues. CDR3: CASSPTLAGVAEQYF. CDR3 bases: TGTGCCAGCAGTCCCACGCTAGCGGGAGTTGCCGAGCAGTACTTC.

V gene TRBV3-1 (or the pseudogene TRBV3-2) combines with J gene TRBJ1-5; no clear D. Germline V gives CDR1 LGHDT, CDR2 YNNKEL (reference sequence). The CDR3 is 15 amino acids. Trimming took 1 base from V and 2 from J, leaving 9 bases between them. The CDR3 DNA is TGTGCCAGCAGCCAAGGTTGGGGAGGCAATCAGCCCCAGCATTTT. This codes for CASSQGWGGNQPQHF.

CDR3 nucleotides: TGCGCCAGCAGTAAGGCCCTCAATGAGCAGTTCTTC. Residues: CASSKALNEQFF. The rearrangement joins TRBV5-1 to TRBJ2-1; D unresolved. Trimming took off 5 bases at V and 6 bases at J, with 9 bases between the two ends. The CDR3 loop spans 12 amino acids. CDR1 is SGHRS and CDR2 is YFSETQ in the germline V gene.